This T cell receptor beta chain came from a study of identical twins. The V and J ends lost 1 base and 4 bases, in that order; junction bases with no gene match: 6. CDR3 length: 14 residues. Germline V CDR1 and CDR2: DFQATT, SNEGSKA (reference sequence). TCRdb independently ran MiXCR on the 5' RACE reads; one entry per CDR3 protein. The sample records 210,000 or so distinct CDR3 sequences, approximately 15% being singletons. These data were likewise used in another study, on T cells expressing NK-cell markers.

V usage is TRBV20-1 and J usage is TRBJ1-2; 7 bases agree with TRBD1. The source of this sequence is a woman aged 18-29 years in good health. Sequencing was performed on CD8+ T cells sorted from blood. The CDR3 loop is CSARGAGGRYGYTF. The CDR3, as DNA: TGCAGTGCTAGAGGGGCAGGGGGACGCTATGGCTACACCTTC.